Presented here are 26 T cell receptor beta chains from one specimen sequenced in a study of type 1 and type 2 diabetes patients. Amplification started from genomic DNA. The TCR beta CDR3 region was amplified using 30 forward and 13 reverse primers. TCRdb analysed the multiplex PCR reads with MiXCR anew, one entry per CDR3 protein. The data contain around 300,000 distinct CDR3 sequences, 45% to 60% of them singletons. Sequencing was done on a sample of peripheral blood mononuclear cells (PBMCs). These receptors were obtained from a man between 18 and 29 years old with type 2 diabetes.

The chain couples TRBV7-2 to TRBJ2-1, with 7 nucleotides matching TRBD2. The length of the CDR3 is 16 residues. The germline gives CDR1 SGHTA, CDR2 FQGNSA. With 1 base clipped from V and 7 bases from J, the junction kept 10 bases outside the gene matches. The CDR3 loop reads CASSLVASGLINEQFF. The CDR3 coding sequence is TGTGCCAGCAGCTTAGTCGCTAGCGGCCTCATTAATGAGCAGTTCTTC.

This clonotype was seen just once. A much larger clonotype is one base distant, so this may be a read error. This rearrangement joins TRBV14 to TRBJ1-1; the D is unclear. Germline V gene data show CDR1 as SGHDN and CDR2 as FVKESK. The CDR3 is 14 amino acids. Trimming pared 5 bases from V and 0 bases from J, leaving 10 bases between. The CDR3 is CASSWWDMNTEAFF. The CDR3 bases are TGTGCCAGCAGCTGGTGGGATATGAACACTGAAGCTTTCTTT.

This clonotype was observed a few times. The chain combines TRBV7-8 with TRBJ1-6, with 7 positions matching TRBD1. V lost 5 bases, J lost 1 base, and 8 bases stayed unmatched. CDR1 and CDR2 from the germline V gene are SGHVS and FQNEAQ. The CDR3 length is 17 residues. For the CDR3, the DNA is TGTGCCAGCAGCGACGACAGGGAAGATTCCTATAATTCACCCCTCCACTTT. Translating it yields CASSDDREDSYNSPLHF.

This clonotype was seen only a few times. This chain joins TRBV5-1 and TRBJ1-2, with D possibly being TRBD1 (6 bases). The CDR3 sequence is 15 residues long. With 4 bases removed from V and 2 bases from J, the gap between germline ends came to 15 bases. The germline gives CDR1 SGHRS, CDR2 YFSETQ. CDR3: CASSATTTGNYGYTF. The CDR3 DNA follows: TGCGCCAGCAGCGCGACGACCACAGGGAACTATGGCTACACCTTC.

This clonotype showed up many times. The rearrangement joins TRBV12-3 or TRBV12-4 to TRBJ2-7; 10 bases align to TRBD1. J was trimmed by 4 bases and V by 6 bases; bases with no gene match: 3. The length of the CDR3 is 13 residues. The CDR3 sequence is CASSRQGAYEQYF. In nucleotides, the CDR3 is TGTGCCAGCAGCCGACAGGGGGCATACGAGCAGTACTTC.

V and J are TRBV5-1 and TRBJ2-2, with a tentative D call TRBD1 (6 bases). This CDR3 spans 13 amino acids. Trimming took 7 bases from V and 3 from J, leaving 10 bases between them. Germline V lookup: CDR1 SGHRS, CDR2 YFSETQ. The CDR3 bases are TGCGCCAGCGGGGGCGCGGACACCGGGGAGCTGTTTTTT. It is translated as CASGGADTGELFF.

This clonotype was counted many times. This chain connects TRBV7-8 to TRBJ1-6; tentatively, D is TRBD1 (6 bases). Trimming left V 0 bases short and J 10 bases short, with 16 bases between. The V gene's germline CDR1 is SGHVS and CDR2 FQNEAQ. The CDR3 extends over 16 amino acids. The CDR3 spells CASSLAGPRGISPLHF. The CDR3 region has the DNA TGTGCCAGCAGCTTAGCGGGTCCCAGGGGTATATCACCCCTCCACTTT.

As regards this clonotype: Relative to the germline gene, one junction end is altered; a read error may explain this. The V call is TRBV7-9, the J call TRBJ2-1; the match to TRBD1 covers 9 bases. Germline V gives CDR1 SEHNR, CDR2 FQNEAQ (reference sequence). The CDR3 has 17 amino acids. The CDR3 loop is CASNLDRGARFDNEQFF. DNA for the CDR3: TGTGCCAGCAACTTAGACAGGGGGGCGAGGTTTGACAATGAGCAGTTCTTC.

The chain uses TRBV7-2 and TRBJ2-7; 7 nucleotides line up with TRBD1. CDR3 size: 18 residues. Unmatched junction bases numbered 19, after V lost 5 bases and J lost 3 bases. Germline assignment: CDR1 SGHTA and CDR2 FQGNSA. The CDR3 sequence is CASSQESTLAQGVYEQYF. Written as DNA, the CDR3 is TGTGCCAGCAGCCAAGAATCCACTCTGGCTCAGGGGGTCTACGAGCAGTACTTC.

Concerning this clonotype: Germline and junction disagree at one end, which may indicate a read error. The chain links TRBV6-5 to TRBJ1-1; maybe TRBD1 (5 bases). Germline V gene lookup returns CDR1 MNHEY and CDR2 SVGAGI. This CDR3 has 11 residues. CDR3 in amino acids: CATGANTKAFF. In DNA, the CDR3 is TGTGCCACCGGGGCTAACACTAAAGCTTTCTTT.

This clonotype was observed a handful of times. The rearrangement joins TRBV30 to TRBJ1-5; 9 bases align to TRBD1. Trimming at V came to 0 bases and at J to 4 bases, leaving 1 base not matched to a gene. The CDR3 totals 14 residues. Germline V gives CDR1 GTSNPN, CDR2 SVGIG (reference sequence). The CDR3 is CAWSVGQGNQPQHF. The CDR3, as DNA: TGTGCCTGGAGTGTAGGACAGGGGAATCAGCCCCAGCATTTT.

This clonotype has ten or more counts. The chain couples TRBV12-3 or TRBV12-4 to TRBJ1-6; D remains ambiguous. The length of the CDR3 is 13 residues. V shed 5 bases and J shed 8 bases, with 10 bases lying between them. The CDR3 is CASSQDTDSPLHF. Written as DNA, the CDR3 is TGTGCCAGCAGTCAAGACACCGATTCACCCCTCCACTTT.

The rearrangement links TRBV30 to TRBJ2-7; tentatively, D is TRBD2 (5 bases). The V and J ends lost 0 bases and 3 bases respectively, with 12 bases between them. The germline V gene has CDR1 GTSNPN and CDR2 SVGIG (reference sequence). The CDR3 loop spans 14 amino acids. Here the CDR3 reads CAWSVNLAIYEQYF. The CDR3 region has the DNA TGTGCCTGGAGTGTAAACCTAGCCATCTACGAGCAGTACTTC.

This clonotype was seen a few times. The chain is built from TRBV9 and TRBJ1-1; possibly TRBD1 for D (5 bases). From germline, CDR1 is SGDLS and CDR2 YYNGEE. The CDR3 consists of 15 residues. Between the trimmed V and J ends, which lost 0 bases and 1 base, there was a span of 10 bases. The CDR3 spells CASSVGGSANTEAFF. Written as DNA, the CDR3 is TGTGCCAGCAGCGTAGGGGGCAGTGCGAACACTGAAGCTTTCTTT.

This clonotype was seen a handful of times. The V call is TRBV30, the J call TRBJ2-7; TRBD1 matches 8 bases. Trimming at V came to 5 bases and at J to 2 bases, leaving 8 bases not matched to a gene. The germline V gene encodes CDR1 GTSNPN and CDR2 SVGIG (reference sequence). CDR3 length: 14 amino acids. The CDR3 is CAWFDRGRTYEQYF. In DNA, the CDR3 is TGTGCCTGGTTCGACAGGGGTCGAACCTACGAGCAGTACTTC.

The chain combines TRBV7-3 with TRBJ2-3; 7 bases line up with TRBD2. The V gene's germline CDR1 is SGHTA and CDR2 FQGTGA. The V and J ends lost 5 bases and 3 bases, in that order; junction bases with no gene match: 5. There are 14 residues in the CDR3. CDR3 sequence (DNA): TGTGCCAGCAGCGCTGGGGGGGGGACAGATACGCAGTATTTT. Translated: CASSAGGGTDTQYF.

V gene TRBV7-2 combines with J gene TRBJ2-1; 8 bases align to TRBD2. The germline V gene has CDR1 SGHTA and CDR2 FQGNSA. The CDR3 runs to 15 residues. Trimming removed 5 bases from V and 6 bases from J; junction bases left unmatched: 9. Here the CDR3 reads CASSLVGLAGNEQFF. The CDR3 DNA sequence: TGTGCCAGCAGCCTAGTAGGACTAGCTGGCAATGAGCAGTTCTTC. The variable domain in full, completed from reference TRBV7-2 and TRBJ2-1, reads GAGVSQSPSNKVTEKGKDVELRCDPISGHTALYWYRQSLGQGLEFLIYFQGNSAPDKSGLPSDRFSAERTGGSVSTLTIQRTQQEDSAVYLCASSLVGLAGNEQFFGPGTRLTVL.

This chain uses TRBV15 with TRBJ1-2; D unresolved. V gave up 2 bases and J gave up 6 bases, with 10 bases separating them. The germline CDR1 and CDR2 sequences are LNHNV and YYDKDF (reference sequence). This CDR3 has 13 residues. This chain's CDR3 is CATSRTRVHGYTF. The CDR3 nucleotides are TGTGCCACCAGCAGAACTAGGGTCCATGGCTACACCTTC. Full variable domain (outside the CDR3, taken from reference TRBV15 and TRBJ1-2): DAMVIQNPRYQVTQFGKPVTLSCSQTLNHNVMYWYQQKSSQAPKLLFHYYDKDFNNEADTPDNFQSRRPNTSFCFLDIRSPGLGDTAMYLCATSRTRVHGYTFGSGTRLTVV.

This clonotype was seen repeatedly, ten times or more. The chain combines TRBV6-5 with TRBJ1-2; D remains unclear. CDR1 is MNHEY, CDR2 SVGAGI, per germline. V shed 2 bases and J shed 3 bases, with 7 bases lying between them. CDR3 length: 13 amino acids. CDR3 nucleotide sequence: TGTGCCAGCAGTTACGTGGCAGACTATGGCTACACCTTC. Translated: CASSYVADYGYTF.

On this clonotype: A much larger clone is a single base away; this may be a read error. CDR3 sequence reads: CATCRPDRGRREKLFF. The CDR3 region has the DNA TGTGCCACCTGCAGACCCGACAGGGGGAGAAGGGAAAAACTGTTTTTT. The chain carries TRBV15 and TRBJ1-4; TRBD1 aligns across 9 bases. The CDR3 is made up of 16 amino acids. Germline loops: CDR1 LNHNV, CDR2 YYDKDF (reference sequence).

The rearrangement joins TRBV20-1 to TRBJ2-7, with TRBD2 matching over 9 bases. The V gene's germline CDR1 is DFQATT and CDR2 SNEGSKA (reference sequence). The trim removed 2 bases at V and 3 bases at J, leaving 11 bases unmatched. The CDR3 contains 16 residues. CDR3 in amino acids: CSARTPASGRNYEQYF. Here the CDR3 DNA reads TGCAGTGCTAGAACTCCAGCGAGCGGGAGGAACTACGAGCAGTACTTC.

The chain joins TRBV12-3 or TRBV12-4 to TRBJ2-1; 8 bases are shared with TRBD2. The CDR3 contains 15 residues. V gave up 6 bases and J gave up 9 bases; unmatched junction bases: 13. The DNA for the CDR3 is TGTGCCAGCAGACCGGCGAGCGGGGGTCAGGGTGAGCAGTTCTTC. Translating gives CASRPASGGQGEQFF.

J is TRBJ2-7 and V is TRBV2; perhaps TRBD1 as D (6 bases). The V end was cut by 5 bases, the J end by 3 bases, with 14 bases between. This CDR3 region has 14 residues. The germline V gene has CDR1 SNHLY and CDR2 FYNNEI. In DNA form, the CDR3 reads TGTGCCAGCAGTAAACAGGGTTCACACTACGAGCAGTACTTC. It is translated as CASSKQGSHYEQYF.

A few counts support this clonotype. The chain combines TRBV19 with TRBJ2-7, with D perhaps TRBD1 (7 bases). Germline V gene lookup returns CDR1 LNHDA and CDR2 SQIVND (reference sequence). V gave up 6 bases and J gave up 1 base, with 16 bases separating them. The CDR3 runs to 15 residues. In nucleotides, the CDR3 is TGTGCCAGTAGCAATCCAGGGGGGAGTTCCTACGAGCAGTACTTC. It specifies CASSNPGGSSYEQYF. Drawing the rest from reference TRBV19 and TRBJ2-7, the complete variable domain is DGGITQSPKYLFRKEGQNVTLSCEQNLNHDAMYWYRQDPGQGLRLIYYSQIVNDFQKGDIAEGYSVSREKKESFPLTVTSAQKNPTAFYLCASSNPGGSSYEQYFGPGTRLTVT.

In this sample, this clonotype turned up once. The chain carries TRBV20-1 and TRBJ2-3; D gene ambiguous. Looked up from germline, CDR1 is DFQATT and CDR2 is SNEGSKA (reference sequence). V gave up 3 bases and J gave up 4 bases, with 5 bases separating them. CDR3 length: 11 residues. The CDR3 nucleotides read TGCAGTGCTAGGACGGCAGATACGCAGTATTTT. Protein product: CSARTADTQYF.

This chain uses TRBV13 with TRBJ2-3; the D gene is possibly TRBD2 (5 bases). Trimming left V 4 bases short and J 6 bases short, with 17 bases between. The V gene's germline CDR1 is PRHDT and CDR2 FYEKMQ (reference sequence). This CDR3 has 15 residues. The CDR3 DNA is TGTGCCAGCAGCTCAAACCCGTCGGACTGGGATACGCAGTATTTT. Its translation: CASSSNPSDWDTQYF.